These T cell receptor beta chains were read from a single sample in a study of response to subunit inactivated influenza vaccine. Using its own MiXCR run on the RT-PCR reads, TCRdb lists one record per CDR3 protein. The data contain about 500,000 distinct CDR3 sequences, 13% of them singletons. Here the sequenced sample was PBMCs from blood, taken more than 35 days after vaccination. These receptor sequences come from a man between 45 and 60 years old who received an inactivated influenza vaccine. CDR3s include the opening cysteine and the closing phenylalanine or tryptophan. Each record gives: D gene, clone size, V gene, J gene, CDR3 protein, CDR3 DNA. The D gene is left open where the match is weak. Rows give clone size only sometimes, using once, few, many, or a class for an expanded clone.

d_gene: TRBD2
abundance: -
v_gene: TRBV7-6
j_gene: TRBJ2-7
CDR3aa: CASSPSGGANEQYF
CDR3nt: TGTGCCAGCAGCCCTAGCGGGGGGGCCAACGAGCAGTACTTC

d_gene: -
abundance: few
v_gene: TRBV3-1
j_gene: TRBJ1-2
CDR3aa: CASSQGPTGYTF
CDR3nt: TGTGCCAGCAGCCAAGGGCCCACGGGCTACACCTTC

d_gene: -
abundance: -
v_gene: TRBV5-6
j_gene: TRBJ1-2
CDR3aa: CASSPMGGEGYTF
CDR3nt: TGTGCCAGCAGCCCGATGGGGGGCGAGGGCTACACCTTC

d_gene: -
abundance: many
v_gene: TRBV7-2
j_gene: TRBJ2-5
CDR3aa: CASSISGLRDKETQYF
CDR3nt: TGTGCCAGCAGCATCTCGGGCCTGAGAGACAAAGAGACCCAGTACTTC

d_gene: TRBD2
abundance: few
v_gene: TRBV5-1
j_gene: TRBJ2-5
CDR3aa: CASSRTREVYETQYF
CDR3nt: TGCGCCAGCAGCAGGACTAGGGAGGTTTACGAGACCCAGTACTTC

d_gene: -
abundance: few
v_gene: TRBV10-3
j_gene: TRBJ2-3
CDR3aa: CAISDPGTAHTQYF
CDR3nt: TGTGCCATCAGTGACCCCGGGACTGCCCATACGCAGTATTTT

d_gene: -
abundance: -
v_gene: TRBV24-1
j_gene: TRBJ2-7
CDR3aa: CATSDGSTYEQYF
CDR3nt: TGTGCCACCAGTGATGGTAGCACCTACGAGCAGTACTTC

d_gene: -
abundance: -
v_gene: TRBV5-1
j_gene: TRBJ1-3
CDR3aa: CASRDLWGSGNTIYF
CDR3nt: TGCGCCAGCAGGGACCTGTGGGGCTCTGGAAACACCATATATTTT

d_gene: -
abundance: many
v_gene: TRBV20-1
j_gene: TRBJ1-2
CDR3aa: CSALRRLNYGYTF
CDR3nt: TGCAGTGCTCTAAGACGGCTAAACTATGGCTACACCTTC

d_gene: -
abundance: many
v_gene: TRBV5-1
j_gene: TRBJ2-3
CDR3aa: CASSSGTSTDTQYF
CDR3nt: TGCGCCAGCAGCTCCGGGACTAGCACAGATACGCAGTATTTT

d_gene: TRBD2
abundance: -
v_gene: TRBV11-2
j_gene: TRBJ2-7
CDR3aa: CASSRLLAGVQEQYF
CDR3nt: TGTGCCAGCAGCCGACTCCTAGCGGGAGTTCAAGAGCAGTACTTC

d_gene: TRBD1
abundance: -
v_gene: TRBV7-2
j_gene: TRBJ2-7
CDR3aa: CASSFGTGGESYEQYF
CDR3nt: TGTGCCAGCAGCTTTGGGACAGGGGGCGAATCCTACGAGCAGTACTTC

d_gene: TRBD1
abundance: -
v_gene: TRBV5-1
j_gene: TRBJ2-3
CDR3aa: CASSPGQVLDTQYF
CDR3nt: TGCGCCAGCAGCCCGGGACAGGTCTTAGATACGCAGTATTTT

d_gene: -
abundance: -
v_gene: TRBV20-1
j_gene: TRBJ2-7
CDR3aa: CSARVWGGSSLEQYF
CDR3nt: TGCAGTGCTAGAGTCTGGGGCGGATCATCCCTCGAGCAGTACTTC

d_gene: TRBD1
abundance: few
v_gene: TRBV5-6
j_gene: TRBJ1-6
CDR3aa: CASRWGTGVSPLHF
CDR3nt: TGTGCCAGCAGGTGGGGGACAGGGGTTTCACCCCTCCACTTT